One and the same sample provided the 4 T cell receptor beta chains below, sequenced in a study of multiple sclerosis patients with progressive multifocal leukoencephalopathy. Clones were sequenced by immunoSEQ multiplex PCR, and TCRdb holds only the in-frame ones, with some missing. The sample yields 25,000 to 30,000 clones, roughly 89% seen once. Time point described: five to six months of natalizumab therapy. The sequences come from PBMCs, collected from a patient treated with natalizumab. These receptors originate from a human donor with multiple sclerosis.

J is TRBJ2-7 and V is TRBV14; 8 bases are shared with TRBD2. Germline trimming cut 4 bases from V and 4 bases from J; bases unmatched to any gene: 12. Per the germline V gene, CDR1 is SGHDN and CDR2 is FVKESK. There are 16 residues in the CDR3. CDR3 coding DNA: TGTGCCAGCAGCCCCAACCGGCGGGAGGCTAGGTACGAGCAGTACTTC. Translation gives CASSPNRREARYEQYF.

V and J are TRBV16 and TRBJ1-1; 7 positions match TRBD1. The germline gives CDR1 KGHSY, CDR2 FQNENV. This CDR3 is 15 amino acids long. With 4 bases clipped from V and 1 base from J, the junction kept 6 bases outside the gene matches. CDR3 in amino acids: CASSRDDRENTEAFF. The CDR3 DNA reads TGTGCCAGCAGCCGAGATGACAGGGAGAACACTGAAGCTTTCTTT.

This clone was seen a single time. This sequence joins TRBV7-8 and TRBJ2-2, with TRBD2 matching 10 bases. Germline values: CDR1 SGHVS, CDR2 FQNEAQ. V dropped 3 bases and J dropped 1; count of bases not matched to a gene: 5. CDR3 length: 17 amino acids. CDR3 residues: CASSFVGLAENTGELFF. The CDR3 nucleotides read TGTGCCAGCAGCTTCGTCGGACTAGCGGAGAACACCGGGGAGCTGTTTTTT.

CDR3 residues: CASSEKRTHYNEQFF. CDR3 coding DNA: TGTGCCAGCAGTGAAAAGAGGACGCACTACAATGAGCAGTTCTTC. The gene calls are TRBV2 and TRBJ2-1; D remains ambiguous. Trimming pared 2 bases from V and 3 bases from J, leaving 11 bases between. From germline, CDR1 is SNHLY and CDR2 FYNNEI. This CDR3 has 15 amino acids.